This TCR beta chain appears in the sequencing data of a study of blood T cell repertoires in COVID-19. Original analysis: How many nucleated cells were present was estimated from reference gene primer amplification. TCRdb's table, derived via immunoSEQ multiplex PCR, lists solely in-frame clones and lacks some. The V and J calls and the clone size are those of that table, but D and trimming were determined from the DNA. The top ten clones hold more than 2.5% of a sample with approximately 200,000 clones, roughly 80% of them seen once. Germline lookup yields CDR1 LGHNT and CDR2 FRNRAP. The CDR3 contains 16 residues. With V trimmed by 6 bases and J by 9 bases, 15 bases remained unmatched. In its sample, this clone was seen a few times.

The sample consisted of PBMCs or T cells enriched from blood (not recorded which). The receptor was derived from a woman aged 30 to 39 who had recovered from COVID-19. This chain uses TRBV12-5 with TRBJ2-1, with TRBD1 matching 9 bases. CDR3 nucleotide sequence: TGTGCTAGTGGCCGAACCACTACTACAGGGGGCGGTGAGCAGTTCTTC. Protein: CASGRTTTTGGGEQFF.